This entry lists 2 T cell receptor beta chains sequenced from one sample in a study of blood T cell repertoires in COVID-19. Assay: immunoSEQ multiplex PCR; the TCRdb copy retains only in-frame clones and omits some. The data contain about 150,000 clones, 80% to 90% of them singletons. Sequenced sample: peripheral blood. These receptors were obtained from a woman in her forties with acute or convalescent COVID-19.

The V call is TRBV24-1, the J call TRBJ1-2; the D is unclear. The CDR3 has 12 amino acids. Germline V gene sequence: CDR1 KGHDR, CDR2 SFDVKD. Trimming took 2 bases from V and 4 from J, leaving 4 bases between them. The CDR3 loop reads CATSDYSYGYTF. The DNA of the CDR3 is TGTGCCACCAGTGATTACTCCTATGGCTACACCTTC.

The chain is built from TRBV9 and TRBJ2-5, with 8 nucleotides matching TRBD2. The CDR3 spans 15 residues. CDR1 is SGDLS and CDR2 is YYNGEE in the germline V gene. V lost 1 base and J lost 5; bases outside the gene matches: 7. The CDR3 coding sequence is TGTGCCAGCAGCGTATCCCGGGGGGGGATCGAGACCCAGTACTTC. This encodes CASSVSRGGIETQYF.